This TCR beta chain originates from a study of blood T cell repertoires in COVID-19. The V end lost 1 base, the J end lost 2 bases, and 12 bases lay between the germline ends. The CDR3 loop spans 16 amino acids. Germline V gene sequence: CDR1 MNHNS, CDR2 SASEGT. Using immunoSEQ multiplex PCR, the repertoire was profiled, and TCRdb retains in-frame clones only, with some absent. Among about 140,000 clones listed, around 83% were seen once. The origin of this receptor is a woman between 55 and 75 years old with acute or convalescent COVID-19. The specimen sequenced was peripheral blood. This chain uses TRBV6-1 with TRBJ1-3; no firm D call. CDR3 sequence (DNA): TGTGCCAGCAGTGAAGTGTTGGCCGGGACTGGAAACACCATATATTTT. Translating gives CASSEVLAGTGNTIYF.